Each of the 14 T cell receptor beta chains below was sequenced from the same sample in a study of CD8 T cells in Susac syndrome. Random hexamers were used to reverse transcribe an amount of roughly 0.5 to 1 ug RNA. TCRdb itself ran the immunoSEQ multiplex PCR reads through MiXCR, one entry per CDR3 protein. The sample contains 250,000 to 300,000 distinct CDR3 sequences, almost 85% of which appear only once. The sequencing input was CD8+ T cells from PBMCs. The receptor set was obtained from a human donor with multiple sclerosis.

In this sample, this clonotype turned up once. This chain uses TRBV6-2 or TRBV6-3 with TRBJ2-1; the D gene is possibly TRBD2 (5 bases). The CDR3 contains 17 residues. Germline V gene data show CDR1 as MNHEY and CDR2 as SVGEGT. V shed 2 bases and J shed 4 bases, with 18 bases lying between them. CDR3 loop: CASSYLLGPFGYNEQFF. CDR3 bases: TGTGCCAGCAGTTACCTACTAGGCCCCTTTGGGTACAATGAGCAGTTCTTC.

J is TRBJ2-7 and V is TRBV6-6; maybe TRBD2 (6 bases). V lost 0 bases and J lost 2, with 8 bases in between. Germline V gene lookup returns CDR1 MNHNY and CDR2 SVGAGI (reference sequence). This CDR3 region has 14 residues. The CDR3 bases are TGTGCCAGCAGTTACTCATCGGGAGCCTACGAGCAGTACTTC. Its translation is CASSYSSGAYEQYF.

The chain links TRBV9 to TRBJ2-2; D gene unclear. The CDR3 loop spans 14 amino acids. In germline, CDR1 is SGDLS, CDR2 YYNGEE. Trimming removed 3 bases at V and 5 bases at J, with 11 bases between. CDR3 nucleotides: TGTGCCAGCAGCGGACCCTCAGTAACCGGGGAGCTGTTTTTT. Translating it yields CASSGPSVTGELFF. Based on the CDR3 plus reference TRBV9 and TRBJ2-2, the full variable domain is DSGVTQTPKHLITATGQRVTLRCSPRSGDLSVYWYQQSLDQGLQFLIQYYNGEERAKGNILERFSAQQFPDLHSELNLSSLELGDSALYFCASSGPSVTGELFFGEGSRLTVL.

This chain links TRBV28 with TRBJ2-1; 9 nucleotides align to TRBD2. The V gene's germline CDR1 is MDHEN and CDR2 SYDVKM. V dropped 6 bases and J dropped 2; count of bases not matched to a gene: 20. This CDR3 is built from 20 residues. The CDR3 protein is CASSSLGASGTQRTYNEQFF. CDR3 DNA: TGTGCCAGCAGCTCCCTAGGGGCTAGCGGGACCCAGAGAACCTACAATGAGCAGTTCTTC.

The count of this clonotype is one. This sequence joins TRBV6-2 or TRBV6-3 and TRBJ1-2, with D unclear. The V gene lost 6 bases and the J gene lost 8 bases, with 13 bases spanning the gap. The CDR3 has 12 residues. The germline CDR1 and CDR2 sequences are MNHEY and SVGEGT. The CDR3 DNA reads as TGTGCCAGCAGCCGAGGTCGGTACGGCTACACCTTC. Translation gives CASSRGRYGYTF.

The rearrangement uses TRBV20-1 and TRBJ2-4; D possibly corresponds to TRBD2 (6 bases). V lost 0 bases, J lost 8 bases, and 23 bases lay in between. CDR3 length: 17 amino acids. Per the germline V gene, CDR1 is DFQATT and CDR2 is SNEGSKA (reference sequence). Here the CDR3 reads CSARDRAGGRPGDIQYF. The CDR3 DNA is TGCAGTGCTAGAGATCGGGCAGGTGGACGACCGGGGGACATTCAGTACTTC.

This clonotype was seen just once. The CDR3 coding sequence is TGTGCCAGCAGTTACGGACCGGGTGAGCAGTTCTTC. Translating gives CASSYGPGEQFF. V is TRBV27 and J is TRBJ2-1; D remains ambiguous. The CDR3 has 12 amino acids. V lost 4 bases and J 9 bases, leaving 10 bases between the germline ends. Germline V gives CDR1 MNHEY, CDR2 SMNVEV (reference sequence).

Details on this clonotype: An end of the junction does not agree with germline; a read error may underlie this. This chain's CDR3 is CSVEESGSTDTQYF. The DNA for the CDR3 is TGCAGCGTCGAAGAGAGCGGGAGTACCGATACGCAGTATTTT. The chain uses TRBV29-1 and TRBJ2-3; 8 nucleotides match TRBD2. CDR1 SQVTM and CDR2 ANQGSEA come from the germline V gene. The CDR3 sequence is 14 residues long.

The rearrangement uses TRBV4-3 and TRBJ2-7; D might be TRBD2 (8 bases). The germline CDR1 and CDR2 sequences are LGHNA and YSLEER. Trimming stripped 0 bases from V and 1 base from J, with 19 bases between. The CDR3 consists of 18 residues. CDR3: CASSQDLGLAGGSYEQYF. CDR3 bases: TGCGCCAGCAGCCAAGATTTAGGACTAGCAGGGGGTTCCTACGAGCAGTACTTC.

The chain is built from TRBV18 and TRBJ1-3; unclear D gene. This CDR3 is built from 19 residues. Trimming cost V 3 bases and J 0 bases, with 21 bases left between them. Germline loops: CDR1 KGHSH, CDR2 LQKENI. This CDR3 is CASSPFIIRRSFSGNTIYF. DNA for the CDR3: TGTGCCAGCTCACCTTTCATAATTCGACGGAGCTTCTCTGGAAACACCATATATTTT.

This chain connects TRBV4-3 to TRBJ2-7, with D possibly matching TRBD2 (6 bases). This CDR3 is 15 amino acids long. Germline values: CDR1 LGHNA, CDR2 YSLEER. V was shortened by 0 bases and J by 4 bases, with 13 bases between the two germline ends. The CDR3 sequence: CASSQDRAGHYEQYF. The CDR3 DNA reads as TGCGCCAGCAGCCAAGATCGGGCGGGGCATTACGAGCAGTACTTC.

This CDR3 is CASSQTGQGFYEQYF. CDR3 coding DNA: TGTGCCAGCAGTCAGACAGGGCAAGGATTTTACGAGCAGTACTTC. This rearrangement joins TRBV6-5 to TRBJ2-7, with TRBD1 matching over 7 bases. Germline values: CDR1 MNHEY, CDR2 SVGAGI. The CDR3 contains 15 residues. The trim removed 5 bases at V and 4 bases at J, leaving 11 bases unmatched.

The genes are TRBV29-1 and TRBJ2-3; D not certain. CDR3 length equals 12 residues. Trimming took 1 base from V and 2 from J, leaving 4 bases between them. CDR1 and CDR2 (germline): SQVTM, ANQGSEA. The CDR3 sequence is CSVEGHTDTQYF. In DNA, the CDR3 is TGCAGCGTTGAAGGCCACACAGATACGCAGTATTTT.

This chain joins TRBV7-2 and TRBJ2-7; 8 nucleotides match TRBD1. This CDR3 comprises 15 residues. Germline V gene data show CDR1 as SGHTA and CDR2 as FQGNSA. Trimming removed 1 base from V and 4 bases from J; junction bases left unmatched: 6. The DNA for the CDR3 is TGTGCCAGCAGCTTAGATCGGACAGGGTTTTACGAGCAGTACTTC. Its protein product is CASSLDRTGFYEQYF.